This T cell receptor (beta chain) comes out of a study of response to subunit inactivated influenza vaccine. Study observations and caveats: A suggestion made by the authors is that each seasonal influenza vaccination recruits few new T cells.

Note on this clonotype: Its antigen remains unidentified.

TCRdb re-called the RT-PCR reads with MiXCR, one entry per CDR3 protein. The sample lists a few hundred thousand distinct CDR3 sequences; 20% to 25% were seen once. The sequencing used PBMCs from blood, collected approximately 20 months after vaccination. This clonotype was obtained from a man between 50 and 75 years old who received an inactivated influenza vaccine.

CDR3 coding DNA: TGTGCCAGCAGCTTAGGCGTGGCAGGGTCCCTTGGCTACACCTTC. It translates to CASSLGVAGSLGYTF. The V and J genes are TRBV7-9 and TRBJ1-2; possible D gene TRBD1, 5 bases. Trimming left V 1 base short and J 7 bases short, with 16 bases between. CDR3 length: 15 residues. Germline V gives CDR1 SEHNR, CDR2 FQNEAQ (reference sequence).